Listed here is a single T cell receptor (beta chain). As yet, its antigen is unknown. This sample is drawn from a study of PD-L1 blockade in urothelial cancer. Turning to the study itself: Analyzed time points were 3 weeks (second dose) and 6 weeks after therapy began. Overall study results and limits: A below-median TCR clonality in blood before treatment predicted better survival.

Noted time point: pretreatment peripheral blood. This CDR3 is 18 amino acids long. Germline CDR1 reads LNHDA; CDR2 reads SQIVND (reference sequence). Trimming shortened V by 8 bases and J by 0 bases, and 23 bases separated the two germline ends. Using immunoSEQ multiplex PCR, the repertoire was profiled, and TCRdb retains in-frame clones only, with some absent. This table has approximately 90,000 clones, around 83% appearing once. The source was PBMCs, collected around atezolizumab (anti-PD-L1) treatment. The source of this sequence is a man aged 55 to 69 with urothelial cancer. The chain links TRBV19 to TRBJ1-3; a weak D match, TRBD1 (6 bases). The CDR3 region has the DNA TGTGCCAGTGTGCTGAACCCGGGACACCGCATCTCTGGAAACACCATATATTTT. This encodes CASVLNPGHRISGNTIYF.